These 9 T cell receptor beta chains originate from one sample sequenced in a study of T cell repertoires in cytomegalovirus infection. Via MiXCR, TCRdb re-called the reads, giving one row per CDR3 protein. This table has around 530,000 distinct CDR3 sequences, 26% appearing once. The material sequenced was PBMCs. The receptors shown here come from a human donor in good health (CMV status not recorded). Some clones in this sample may be carry-over from other donors' samples.

The chain employs TRBV28 and TRBJ2-1; D is perhaps TRBD2 (6 bases). Germline V gene data show CDR1 as MDHEN and CDR2 as SYDVKM. The CDR3 consists of 14 residues. V lost 4 bases and J lost 6, with 13 bases in between. The CDR3 DNA reads as TGTGCCAGCAGTTCCGGGACTCCACTCAATGAGCAGTTCTTC. Translating gives CASSSGTPLNEQFF.

The chain couples TRBV27 to TRBJ1-6; the D gene is possibly TRBD1 (6 bases). Trimming left V 7 bases short and J 9 bases short, with 19 bases between. Germline V CDR1 and CDR2: MNHEY, SMNVEV (reference sequence). The CDR3 runs 15 residues. Here the CDR3 DNA reads TGTGCCAGCAAACTGGATCAGGGGAAGAGTTCACCCCTCCACTTT. This encodes CASKLDQGKSSPLHF.

This chain connects TRBV28 to TRBJ2-5; D gene ambiguous. V lost 5 bases and J 2 bases, leaving 18 bases between the germline ends. This CDR3 region has 16 residues. CDR1 is MDHEN, CDR2 SYDVKM, per germline. The DNA of the CDR3 is TGTGCCAGCAGTCTATCTAGTAAGCTGTGGCAAGAGACCCAGTACTTC. Amino acids: CASSLSSKLWQETQYF.

This clonotype was seen a handful of times. The gene calls are TRBV11-3 and TRBJ2-1; 7 positions match TRBD1. With 4 bases clipped from V and 7 bases from J, the junction kept 10 bases outside the gene matches. The CDR3 length is 15 residues. Per germline, CDR1 SGHNT and CDR2 YENEEA. In DNA form, the CDR3 reads TGTGCCAGCAGCTCCTTTGGCGACAGGGTAAATGAGCAGTTCTTC. Protein product: CASSSFGDRVNEQFF.

This clonotype appeared a few times. This chain links TRBV11-2 with TRBJ2-1, with TRBD2 as a possible D gene (5 bases). The V end was cut by 4 bases, the J end by 0 bases, with 16 bases between. From germline, CDR1 is SGHAT and CDR2 FQNNGV. CDR3 length equals 17 residues. CDR3: CASSSHPRASSYNEQFF. The DNA for the CDR3 is TGTGCCAGCAGCTCCCACCCGCGGGCGAGCTCCTACAATGAGCAGTTCTTC.

In this sample, this clonotype turned up a few times. The V call is TRBV18, the J call TRBJ1-2, with TRBD1 identical over 8 bases. The length of the CDR3 is 14 residues. CDR1 is KGHSH, CDR2 LQKENI, per germline. Trimming removed 6 bases from V and 4 bases from J; junction bases left unmatched: 7. The CDR3 loop is CASSTGTGLYGYTF. The CDR3 DNA follows: TGTGCCAGCTCGACCGGGACAGGTCTCTATGGCTACACCTTC.

This clonotype was counted many times. The chain recombines TRBV7-8 with TRBJ2-1; 8 nucleotides align to TRBD1. J was trimmed by 8 bases and V by 7 bases; bases with no gene match: 13. This CDR3 contains 15 residues. Germline V gene data show CDR1 as SGHVS and CDR2 as FQNEAQ. The CDR3 nucleotides are TGTGCCAGCATTACCTGGCAGGGGGCAATCGATGAGCAGTTCTTC. Protein sequence: CASITWQGAIDEQFF.

The CDR3 loop is CASSTGSNQPQHF. For the CDR3, the DNA is TGTGCCAGTAGTACCGGTAGCAATCAGCCCCAGCATTTT. This chain links TRBV19 with TRBJ1-5; D unresolved. V lost 4 bases to trimming and J lost 0 bases, with 4 bases between them. Germline CDR1 and CDR2: LNHDA and SQIVND (reference sequence). The CDR3 spans 13 residues.

This clonotype was seen only a few times. The V call is TRBV7-2, the J call TRBJ2-1, with 9 bases lining up with TRBD2. The CDR3 totals 15 residues. J gave up 8 bases and V 5 bases, and 10 bases lay outside the gene matches. The germline CDR1 and CDR2 sequences are SGHTA and FQGNSA. The CDR3 nucleotides read TGTGCCAGCAGCACCTATAGCGGGAGTAACGATGAGCAGTTCTTC. Its translation is CASSTYSGSNDEQFF. Full variable domain (missing parts from reference TRBV7-2 and TRBJ2-1): GAGVSQSPSNKVTEKGKDVELRCDPISGHTALYWYRQSLGQGLEFLIYFQGNSAPDKSGLPSDRFSAERTGGSVSTLTIQRTQQEDSAVYLCASSTYSGSNDEQFFGPGTRLTVL.